This passage covers 7 T cell receptor beta chains from one sample sequenced in a study of shared clonotypes between healthy human individuals (dated by TCRdb to the early 2020s). Libraries were made using the immunoSEQ multiplex PCR assay. The table comes from immuneACCESS by way of TCRdb, which keeps in-frame sequences with V and J called. Part of the clones is missing from these tables; in studies checked, under half for an unresolved V gene and the rest for unknown reasons. The sample profile shows millions of clones; 95% of them were found once. Together, the top ten hold 0.13% of the sample. The sequencing input was naive CD4+ T cells sorted from blood. Interpreted using the paper, the cell subset or site label stands for: CD45RA+ positively selected. These receptors all stem from a man between 18 and 29 years old in good health.

This clone was counted a single time. The V and J genes are TRBV7-3 and TRBJ2-2, with a possible D match to TRBD2 (5 bases). The CDR3 consists of 13 residues. V lost 5 bases to trimming and J lost 8 bases, with 12 bases between them. Germline CDR1 and CDR2: SGHTA and FQGTGA. CDR3 sequence reads: CASSPVLAGELFF. CDR3 sequence (DNA): TGTGCCAGCAGCCCCGTATTAGCGGGGGAGCTGTTTTTT.

This clone was seen a single time. V usage is TRBV7-9 and J usage is TRBJ2-3; TRBD1 might be the D (5 bases). V dropped 1 base and J dropped 4 bases, with 15 bases sitting between them. Per germline, CDR1 SEHNR and CDR2 FQNEAQ (reference sequence). The CDR3 extends over 16 amino acids. CDR3 DNA: TGTGCCAGCAGCTTAGTAATGGGGCGAGGTGCAGATACGCAGTATTTT. Its translation: CASSLVMGRGADTQYF.

This chain links TRBV7-9 with TRBJ2-3, with 12 bases lining up with TRBD2. Unmatched junction bases numbered 13, after V lost 3 bases and J lost 3 bases. CDR3 length: 19 residues. Per the germline V gene, CDR1 is SEHNR and CDR2 is FQNEAQ (reference sequence). In DNA, the CDR3 is TGTGCCAGCAGCTTGGACAGGGTGGGAACTAGCGGGAGGACAGATACGCAGTATTTT. The encoded protein is CASSLDRVGTSGRTDTQYF.

V gene TRBV7-2 combines with J gene TRBJ1-1; the match to TRBD1 covers 12 bases. V dropped 5 bases and J dropped 7; count of bases not matched to a gene: 14. The V gene's germline CDR1 is SGHTA and CDR2 FQGNSA. The CDR3 has 17 residues. DNA for the CDR3: TGTGCCAGCAGCGTCGCCGGGACAGGGGGCATTAGGAATGAAGCTTTCTTT. Protein product: CASSVAGTGGIRNEAFF.

This chain links TRBV2 with TRBJ1-5; tentatively, D is TRBD1 (5 bases). In germline, CDR1 is SNHLY, CDR2 FYNNEI. The CDR3 runs to 13 residues. Trimming shortened V by 6 bases and J by 4 bases, and 10 bases separated the two germline ends. CDR3 in amino acids: CASRGDRNQPQHF. DNA for the CDR3: TGTGCCAGCAGGGGTGACAGAAATCAGCCCCAGCATTTT.

Remarks on this clone: In the same sample, other DNA sequences code for this CDR3. This chain joins TRBV9 and TRBJ1-1, with unresolved D. The CDR3 covers 14 residues. The germline V gene encodes CDR1 SGDLS and CDR2 YYNGEE. V shed 0 bases and J shed 1 base, with 7 bases lying between them. CDR3: CASSVAGGNTEAFF. CDR3 in DNA: TGTGCCAGCAGCGTAGCTGGAGGGAACACTGAAGCTTTCTTT.

About this clone: This sample also contains other DNA sequences that code for the same CDR3. The chain has TRBV5-1 and TRBJ1-5; D call uncertain. This CDR3 is 15 amino acids long. Germline assignment: CDR1 SGHRS and CDR2 YFSETQ. V lost 0 bases and J 1 base, leaving 8 bases between the germline ends. CDR3 residues: CASSLEGRSNQPQHF. In nucleotides, the CDR3 is TGCGCCAGCAGCTTGGAAGGCCGGAGCAATCAGCCCCAGCATTTT.